This passage covers 4 T cell receptor beta chains from one sample sequenced in a study of T cells after yellow fever vaccination (dated by TCRdb to between 2018 and 2020). The sample's treatment or condition label, in plain terms: live attenuated yellow fever vaccine strain. Receptor libraries were prepared by 5' RACE. The sample was run on an Illumina HiSeq 2500. The public sequencing data were trimmed at Q25 with fastp and processed into clonotypes with MiXCR by TCRdb, which kept only in-frame beta chains. CDR3 protein duplicates are merged, each entry listing the most common genes and DNA. This sample holds 500,000 to 650,000 distinct CDR3 sequences; around a sixth were observed only once. About 18% of the sample goes to the ten largest clones. The sample consisted of PBMCs, taken roughly 5 days after the first yellow fever vaccination. All receptors derive from a man younger than 35 who received the YFV17D yellow fever vaccine.

This clonotype came up a few times. The chain carries TRBV20-1 and TRBJ1-1; 7 bases align to TRBD1. CDR3 size: 13 residues. CDR1 is DFQATT, CDR2 SNEGSKA, per germline (reference sequence). The ends lost 3 bases at V and 4 bases at J; junction bases unmatched: 5. In DNA form, the CDR3 reads TGCAGTGCTAGCTCTGCAGGGGGCACTGAAGCTTTCTTT. It codes for CSASSAGGTEAFF.

This clonotype was counted between two and nine times. The chain combines TRBV7-2 with TRBJ2-7; TRBD1 matches 9 bases. Germline values: CDR1 SGHTA, CDR2 FQGNSA. Losses at the gene ends were 2 bases for V and 0 bases for J; bases not matched to a gene: 5. The CDR3 loop spans 16 amino acids. CDR3 sequence (DNA): TGTGCCAGCAGCTTAAGGACAGGGGAAGTCTCCTACGAGCAGTACTTC. This codes for CASSLRTGEVSYEQYF. The entire variable domain, with the rest obtained from reference TRBV7-2 and TRBJ2-7, is as follows: GAGVSQSPSNKVTEKGKDVELRCDPISGHTALYWYRQSLGQGLEFLIYFQGNSAPDKSGLPSDRFSAERTGGSVSTLTIQRTQQEDSAVYLCASSLRTGEVSYEQYFGPGTRLTVT.

The genes are TRBV18 and TRBJ1-1; 7 nucleotides line up with TRBD1. V shed 2 bases and J 4 bases; nucleotides not matched to a gene: 1. Per the germline V gene, CDR1 is KGHSH and CDR2 is LQKENI. This CDR3 contains 13 residues. CDR3 loop: CASSPTGVTEAFF. The CDR3 nucleotides read TGTGCCAGCTCACCAACAGGGGTCACTGAAGCTTTCTTT. The full variable domain, rest sourced from reference TRBV18 and TRBJ1-1, is NAGVMQNPRHLVRRRGQEARLRCSPMKGHSHVYWYRQLPEEGLKFMVYLQKENIIDESGMPKERFSAEFPKEGPSILRIQQVVRGDSAAYFCASSPTGVTEAFFGQGTRLTVV.

The chain uses TRBV20-1 and TRBJ2-1; 15 nucleotides line up with TRBD2. The trim removed 6 bases at V and 2 bases at J, leaving 8 bases unmatched. CDR1 DFQATT and CDR2 SNEGSKA come from the germline V gene (reference sequence). The CDR3 runs 17 residues. The CDR3 bases are TGCAGTGCCCTGGGACTAGCGGGGGGCGGCACCTACAATGAGCAGTTCTTC. Protein sequence: CSALGLAGGGTYNEQFF.